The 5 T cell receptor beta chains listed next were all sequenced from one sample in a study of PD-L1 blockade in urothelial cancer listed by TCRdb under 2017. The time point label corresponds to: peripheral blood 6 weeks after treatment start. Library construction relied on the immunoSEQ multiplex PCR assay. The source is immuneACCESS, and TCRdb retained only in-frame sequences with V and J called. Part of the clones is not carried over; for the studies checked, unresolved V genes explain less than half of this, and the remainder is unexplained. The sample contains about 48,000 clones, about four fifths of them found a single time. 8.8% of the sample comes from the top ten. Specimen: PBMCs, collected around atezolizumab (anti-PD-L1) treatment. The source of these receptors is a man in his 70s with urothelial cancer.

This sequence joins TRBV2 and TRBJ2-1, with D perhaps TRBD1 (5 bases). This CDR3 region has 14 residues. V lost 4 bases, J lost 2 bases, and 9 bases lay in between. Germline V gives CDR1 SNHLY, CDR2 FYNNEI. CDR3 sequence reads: CASSGVRAYNEQFF. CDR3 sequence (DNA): TGTGCCAGCAGTGGGGTCAGGGCCTACAATGAGCAGTTCTTC.

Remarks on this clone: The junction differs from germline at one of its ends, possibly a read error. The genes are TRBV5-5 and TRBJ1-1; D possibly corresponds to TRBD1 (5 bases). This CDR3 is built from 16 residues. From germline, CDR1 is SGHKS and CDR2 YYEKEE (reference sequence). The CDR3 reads CASRLGQGYLGTEAFF. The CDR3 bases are TGTGCCAGCAGATTGGGGCAGGGATACCTGGGGACTGAAGCTTTCTTT.

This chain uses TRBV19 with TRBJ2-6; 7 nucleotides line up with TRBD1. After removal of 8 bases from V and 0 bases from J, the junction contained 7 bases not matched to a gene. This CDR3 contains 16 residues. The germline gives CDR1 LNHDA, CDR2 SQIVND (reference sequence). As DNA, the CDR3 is TGTGCCAGTTGGGCCAGGGGGAGCTCTGGGGCCAACGTCCTGACTTTC. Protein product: CASWARGSSGANVLTF.

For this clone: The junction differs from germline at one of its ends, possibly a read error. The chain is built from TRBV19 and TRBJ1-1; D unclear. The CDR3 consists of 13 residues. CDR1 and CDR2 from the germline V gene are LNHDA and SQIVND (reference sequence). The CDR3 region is CASSISRSGDRVF. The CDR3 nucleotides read TGTGCCAGTAGTATATCCCGCAGCGGGGATCGGGTCTTT.

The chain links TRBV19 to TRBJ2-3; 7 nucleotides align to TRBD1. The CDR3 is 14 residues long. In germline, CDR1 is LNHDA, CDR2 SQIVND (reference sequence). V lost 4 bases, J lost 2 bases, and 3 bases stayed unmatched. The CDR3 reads CASSTTGFTDTQYF. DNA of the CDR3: TGTGCCAGTAGTACGACAGGGTTCACAGATACGCAGTATTTT.